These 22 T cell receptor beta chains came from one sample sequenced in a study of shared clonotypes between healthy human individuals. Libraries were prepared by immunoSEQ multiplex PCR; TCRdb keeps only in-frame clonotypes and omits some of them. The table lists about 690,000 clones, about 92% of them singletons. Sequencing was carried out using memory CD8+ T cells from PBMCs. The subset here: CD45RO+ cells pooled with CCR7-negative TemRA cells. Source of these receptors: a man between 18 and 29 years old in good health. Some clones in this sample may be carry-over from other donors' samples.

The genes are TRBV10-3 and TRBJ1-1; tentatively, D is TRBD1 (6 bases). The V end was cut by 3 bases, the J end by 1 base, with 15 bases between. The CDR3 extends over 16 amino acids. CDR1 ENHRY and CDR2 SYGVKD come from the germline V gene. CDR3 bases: TGTGCCATCAGTGAATTGAGGGGGGAGAGGAACACTGAAGCTTTCTTT. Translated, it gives CAISELRGERNTEAFF.

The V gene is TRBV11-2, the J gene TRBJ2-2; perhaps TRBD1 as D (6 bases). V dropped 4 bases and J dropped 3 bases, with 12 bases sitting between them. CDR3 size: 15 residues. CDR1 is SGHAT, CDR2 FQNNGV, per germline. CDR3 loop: CASSSGVPDTGELFF. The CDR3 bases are TGTGCCAGCAGCTCAGGGGTACCGGACACCGGGGAGCTGTTTTTT.

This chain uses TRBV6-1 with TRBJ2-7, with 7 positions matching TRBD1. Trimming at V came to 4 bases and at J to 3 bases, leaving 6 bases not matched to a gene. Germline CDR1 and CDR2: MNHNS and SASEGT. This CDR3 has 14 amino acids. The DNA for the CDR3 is TGTGCCAGCAGTGCCCGGGACAGCATCTACGAGCAGTACTTC. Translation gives CASSARDSIYEQYF.

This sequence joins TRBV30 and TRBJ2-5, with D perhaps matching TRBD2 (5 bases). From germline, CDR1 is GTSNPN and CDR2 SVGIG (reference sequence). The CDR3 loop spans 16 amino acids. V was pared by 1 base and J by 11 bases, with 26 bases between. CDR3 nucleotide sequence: TGTGCCTGGAGTGAAAGAGTTCCGGGATCACCAACCCAGCAGTACTTC. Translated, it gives CAWSERVPGSPTQQYF.

The CDR3 sequence is CATGGGPTYEQYF. CDR3 nucleotides: TGTGCCACCGGCGGAGGCCCAACCTACGAGCAGTACTTC. The gene calls are TRBV27 and TRBJ2-7; D is perhaps TRBD2 (5 bases). The CDR3 runs 13 residues. Trimming left V 10 bases short and J 2 bases short, with 15 bases between. Germline CDR1 and CDR2: MNHEY and SMNVEV (reference sequence).

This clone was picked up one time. The CDR3 DNA reads as TGTGCCAGCAGTGCACGACGGAACTCCTACGAGCAGTACTTC. This encodes CASSARRNSYEQYF. The chain is built from TRBV28 and TRBJ2-7; the D is unclear. This CDR3 spans 14 amino acids. V lost 5 bases and J lost 0, with 11 bases in between. Germline values: CDR1 MDHEN, CDR2 SYDVKM.

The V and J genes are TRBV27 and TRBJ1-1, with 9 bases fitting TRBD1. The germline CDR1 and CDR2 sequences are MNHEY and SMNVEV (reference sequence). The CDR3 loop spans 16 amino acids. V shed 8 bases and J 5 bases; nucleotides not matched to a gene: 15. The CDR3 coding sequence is TGTGCCAGCGGAGAACTCGGACAGGGGCTAGGTACTGAAGCTTTCTTT. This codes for CASGELGQGLGTEAFF.

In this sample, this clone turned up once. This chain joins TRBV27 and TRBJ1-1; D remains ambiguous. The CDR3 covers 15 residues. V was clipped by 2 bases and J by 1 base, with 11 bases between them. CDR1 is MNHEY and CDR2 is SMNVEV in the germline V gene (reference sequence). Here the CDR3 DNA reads TGTGCCAGCAGTTTAAGAGCAGGACGGAACACTGAAGCTTTCTTT. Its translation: CASSLRAGRNTEAFF.

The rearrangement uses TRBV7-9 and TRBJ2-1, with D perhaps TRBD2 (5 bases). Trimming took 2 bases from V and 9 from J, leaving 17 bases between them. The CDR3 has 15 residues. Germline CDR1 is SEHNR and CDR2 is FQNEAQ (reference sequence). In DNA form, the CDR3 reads TGTGCCAGCAGCTTACGATCGGACTTCACGCCTGAGCAGTTCTTC. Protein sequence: CASSLRSDFTPEQFF.

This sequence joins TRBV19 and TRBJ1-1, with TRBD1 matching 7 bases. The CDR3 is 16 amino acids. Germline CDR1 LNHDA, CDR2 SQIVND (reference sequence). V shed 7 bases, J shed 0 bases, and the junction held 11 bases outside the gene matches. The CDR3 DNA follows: TGTGCCAGTACCACCCCAGAGGGGGCCTTGAACACTGAAGCTTTCTTT. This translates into CASTTPEGALNTEAFF.

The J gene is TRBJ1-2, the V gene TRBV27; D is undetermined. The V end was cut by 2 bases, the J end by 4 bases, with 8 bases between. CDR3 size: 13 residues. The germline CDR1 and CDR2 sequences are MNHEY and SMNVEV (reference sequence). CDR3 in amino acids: CASSLASSYGYTF. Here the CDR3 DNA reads TGTGCCAGCAGTTTAGCCTCTAGCTATGGCTACACCTTC.

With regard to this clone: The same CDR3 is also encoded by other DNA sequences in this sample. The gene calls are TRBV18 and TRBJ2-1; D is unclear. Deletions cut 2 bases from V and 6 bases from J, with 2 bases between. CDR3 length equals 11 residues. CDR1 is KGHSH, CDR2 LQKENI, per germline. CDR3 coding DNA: TGTGCCAGCTCACCAGGCAATGAGCAGTTCTTC. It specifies CASSPGNEQFF.

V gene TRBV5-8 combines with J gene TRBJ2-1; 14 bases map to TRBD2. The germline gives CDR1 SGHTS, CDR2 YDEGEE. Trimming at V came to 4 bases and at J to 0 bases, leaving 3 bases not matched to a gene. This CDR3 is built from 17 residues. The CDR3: CASSPGTSGSSYNEQFF. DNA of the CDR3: TGTGCCAGCAGCCCCGGGACTAGCGGGAGCTCCTACAATGAGCAGTTCTTC. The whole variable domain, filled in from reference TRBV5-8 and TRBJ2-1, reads EAGVTQSPTHLIKTRGQQATLRCSPISGHTSVYWYQQALGLGLQFLLWYDEGEERNRGNFPPRFSGRQFPNYSSELNVNALELEDSALYLCASSPGTSGSSYNEQFFGPGTRLTVL.

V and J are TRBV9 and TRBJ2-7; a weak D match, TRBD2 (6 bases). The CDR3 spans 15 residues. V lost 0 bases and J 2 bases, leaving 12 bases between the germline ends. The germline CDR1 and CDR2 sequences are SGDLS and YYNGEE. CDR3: CASSVGVGGTYEQYF. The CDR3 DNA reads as TGTGCCAGCAGCGTAGGTGTGGGAGGTACCTACGAGCAGTACTTC.

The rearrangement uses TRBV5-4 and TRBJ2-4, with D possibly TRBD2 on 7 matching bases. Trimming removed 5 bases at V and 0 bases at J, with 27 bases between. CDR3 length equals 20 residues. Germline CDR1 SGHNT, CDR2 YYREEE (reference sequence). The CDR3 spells CASSPGRGAVPSLAKNIQYF. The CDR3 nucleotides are TGTGCCAGCAGTCCCGGACGGGGGGCGGTCCCCTCACTAGCCAAAAACATTCAGTACTTC.

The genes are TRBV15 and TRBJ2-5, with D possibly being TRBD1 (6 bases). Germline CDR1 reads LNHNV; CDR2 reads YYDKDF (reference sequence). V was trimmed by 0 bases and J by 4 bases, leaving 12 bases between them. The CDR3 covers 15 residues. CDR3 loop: CATSRDRSGVETQYF. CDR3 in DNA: TGTGCCACCAGCAGAGATCGGTCAGGGGTAGAGACCCAGTACTTC.

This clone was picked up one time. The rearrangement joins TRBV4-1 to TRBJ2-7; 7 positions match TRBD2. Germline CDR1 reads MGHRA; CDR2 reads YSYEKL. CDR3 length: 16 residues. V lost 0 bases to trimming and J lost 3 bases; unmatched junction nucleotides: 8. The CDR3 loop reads CASSQDFPGGNYEQYF. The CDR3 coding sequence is TGCGCCAGCAGCCAAGATTTCCCGGGAGGAAACTACGAGCAGTACTTC.

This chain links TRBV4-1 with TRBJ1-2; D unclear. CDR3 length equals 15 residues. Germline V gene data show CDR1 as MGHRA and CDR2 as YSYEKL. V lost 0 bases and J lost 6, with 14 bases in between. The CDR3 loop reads CASSQEGLRRDGYTF. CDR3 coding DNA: TGCGCCAGCAGCCAAGAGGGCCTTCGAAGGGATGGCTACACCTTC.

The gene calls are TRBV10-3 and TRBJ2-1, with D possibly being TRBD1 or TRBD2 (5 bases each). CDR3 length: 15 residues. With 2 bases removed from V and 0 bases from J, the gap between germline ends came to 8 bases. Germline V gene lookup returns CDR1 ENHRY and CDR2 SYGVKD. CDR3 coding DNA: TGTGCCATCAGTGAGGGGACGAGCTCCTACAATGAGCAGTTCTTC. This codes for CAISEGTSSYNEQFF.

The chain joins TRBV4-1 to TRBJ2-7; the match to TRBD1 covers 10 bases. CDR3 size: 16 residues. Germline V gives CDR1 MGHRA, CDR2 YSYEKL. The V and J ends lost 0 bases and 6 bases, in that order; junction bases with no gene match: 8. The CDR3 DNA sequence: TGCGCCAGCAGCCAAGACCCCCGACAGGGGGCTCTCGAGCAGTACTTC. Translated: CASSQDPRQGALEQYF.

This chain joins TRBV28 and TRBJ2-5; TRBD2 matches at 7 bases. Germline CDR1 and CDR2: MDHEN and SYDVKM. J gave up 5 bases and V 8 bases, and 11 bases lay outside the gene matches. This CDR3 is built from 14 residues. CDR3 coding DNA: TGTGCCAGCGCCTTCGACGCGGGGGAGGAGACCCAGTACTTC. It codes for CASAFDAGEETQYF.

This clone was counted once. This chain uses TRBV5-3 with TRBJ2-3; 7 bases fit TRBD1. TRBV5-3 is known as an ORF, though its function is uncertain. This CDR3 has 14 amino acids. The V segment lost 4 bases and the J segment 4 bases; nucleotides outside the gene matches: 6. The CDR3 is CARSPRTGSDTQYF. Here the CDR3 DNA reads TGTGCCAGAAGCCCCCGGACAGGTTCAGATACGCAGTATTTT.